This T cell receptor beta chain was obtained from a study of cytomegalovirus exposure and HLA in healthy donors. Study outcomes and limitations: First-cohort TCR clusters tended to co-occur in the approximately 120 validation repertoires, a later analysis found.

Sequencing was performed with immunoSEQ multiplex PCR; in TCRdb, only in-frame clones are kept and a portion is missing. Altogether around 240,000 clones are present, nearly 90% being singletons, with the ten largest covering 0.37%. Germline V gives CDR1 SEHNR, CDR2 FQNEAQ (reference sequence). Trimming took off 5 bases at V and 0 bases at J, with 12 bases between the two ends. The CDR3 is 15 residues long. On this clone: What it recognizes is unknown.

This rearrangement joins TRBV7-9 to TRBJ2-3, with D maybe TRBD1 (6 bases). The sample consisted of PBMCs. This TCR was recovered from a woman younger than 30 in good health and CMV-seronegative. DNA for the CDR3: TGTGCCAGCAGCGTAAACAGGGACAGCACAGATACGCAGTATTTT. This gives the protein CASSVNRDSTDTQYF.